The 10 T cell receptor beta chains given below trace back to one sample, sequenced in a study of T cell changes during pregnancy in multiple sclerosis. Clones were read by immunoSEQ multiplex PCR, and TCRdb kept only the in-frame ones, dropping some. The sample consists of around 40,000 clones, less than 95% of them appearing once. The sample was CD4+ T cells from peripheral blood mononuclear cells, taken in the first trimester of pregnancy. Every receptor here comes from a female donor in good health, enrolled as a control in a pregnancy study.

The chain employs TRBV6-1 and TRBJ2-2, with TRBD2 as a possible D gene (5 bases). Germline loops: CDR1 MNHNS, CDR2 SASEGT. The CDR3 sequence is 14 residues long. Trimming took 10 bases from V and 5 from J, leaving 17 bases between them. The CDR3 protein is CATSRGGPTGELFF. The CDR3 nucleotides are TGTGCCACCTCCCGGGGTGGACCAACCGGGGAGCTGTTTTTT.

This clone was found a few times. The V gene is TRBV7-8, the J gene TRBJ2-2, with unresolved D. Germline CDR1 SGHVS, CDR2 FQNEAQ. This CDR3 is 14 amino acids long. Between the trimmed V and J ends, which lost 0 bases and 4 bases, there was a span of 6 bases. CDR3 in DNA: TGTGCCAGCAGCTTAGCCCGCGCCACCGGGGAGCTGTTTTTT. It specifies CASSLARATGELFF.

V usage is TRBV5-1 and J usage is TRBJ2-5; TRBD2 matches at 9 bases. The CDR3 contains 14 residues. Germline CDR1 is SGHRS and CDR2 is YFSETQ. The V and J ends lost 2 bases and 2 bases, in that order; junction bases with no gene match: 1. The CDR3 here is CASSFSGGQETQYF. The DNA of the CDR3 is TGCGCCAGCAGCTTCAGCGGGGGGCAAGAGACCCAGTACTTC. Complete variable domain (other parts from reference TRBV5-1 and TRBJ2-5): KAGVTQTPRYLIKTRGQQVTLSCSPISGHRSVSWYQQTPGQGLQFLFEYFSETQRNKGNFPGRFSGRQFSNSRSEMNVSTLELGDSALYLCASSFSGGQETQYFGPGTRLLVL.

This chain uses TRBV5-1 with TRBJ2-1; D is unclear. V lost 0 bases and J 2 bases, leaving 9 bases between the germline ends. Germline CDR1 and CDR2: SGHRS and YFSETQ. The CDR3 length is 15 residues. CDR3 DNA sequence: TGCGCCAGCAGCTTGGCCTCCCCTACCTACAATGAGCAGTTCTTC. It translates to CASSLASPTYNEQFF.

The V and J genes are TRBV7-3 and TRBJ1-2; 9 bases are shared with TRBD1. This CDR3 has 15 residues. Germline values: CDR1 SGHTA, CDR2 FQGTGA. The ends lost 4 bases at V and 7 bases at J; junction bases unmatched: 10. CDR3 loop: CASSSKPGQGGGYTF. Written as DNA, the CDR3 is TGTGCCAGCAGCTCGAAACCGGGACAGGGCGGTGGCTACACCTTC.

This clone was seen once. V and J are TRBV7-2 and TRBJ2-2; tentatively, D is TRBD1 (5 bases). CDR1 SGHTA and CDR2 FQGNSA come from the germline V gene. V lost 2 bases, J lost 10 bases, and 8 bases lay in between. The CDR3 is 12 residues long. The CDR3 region is CASSLWGMELFF. Here the CDR3 DNA reads TGTGCCAGCAGCTTATGGGGCATGGAGCTGTTTTTT.

CDR3 DNA sequence: TGTGCCAGCTCACCTGCCGGGACTAGCGGGGGGACCAGGAGCTCCTACGAGCAGTACTTC. It translates to CASSPAGTSGGTRSSYEQYF. The chain links TRBV18 to TRBJ2-7; 15 bases line up with TRBD2. This CDR3 is 20 amino acids long. CDR1 is KGHSH and CDR2 is LQKENI in the germline V gene. V shed 3 bases and J 0 bases; nucleotides not matched to a gene: 12.

The chain recombines TRBV7-2 with TRBJ2-3, with D possibly being TRBD1 (6 bases). This CDR3 is 19 amino acids long. Trimming shortened V by 5 bases and J by 2 bases, and 26 bases separated the two germline ends. Germline assignment: CDR1 SGHTA and CDR2 FQGNSA. The CDR3 here is CASSIRAPGGGGTTDTQYF. The CDR3 nucleotides read TGTGCCAGCAGCATAAGGGCCCCTGGGGGCGGTGGAACCACAGATACGCAGTATTTT. Full variable domain (missing parts from reference TRBV7-2 and TRBJ2-3): GAGVSQSPSNKVTEKGKDVELRCDPISGHTALYWYRQSLGQGLEFLIYFQGNSAPDKSGLPSDRFSAERTGGSVSTLTIQRTQQEDSAVYLCASSIRAPGGGGTTDTQYFGPGTRLTVL.

This clone was picked up a small number of times. The V gene is TRBV18, the J gene TRBJ2-7, with 8 bases aligning to TRBD2. J lost 3 bases, V lost 4 bases, and 2 bases had no gene match. The CDR3 length is 13 residues. Germline V gene lookup returns CDR1 KGHSH and CDR2 LQKENI. CDR3: CASSRAGDYEQYF. The CDR3 DNA is TGTGCCAGCTCACGAGCGGGGGACTACGAGCAGTACTTC.

V and J are TRBV2 and TRBJ2-2, with 12 bases matching TRBD2. With V trimmed by 8 bases and J by 5 bases, 12 bases remained unmatched. Germline V CDR1 and CDR2: SNHLY, FYNNEI. CDR3 length equals 17 residues. This chain's CDR3 is CASFRTSGVGFTGELFF. The CDR3, as DNA: TGTGCCAGCTTTAGGACTAGCGGGGTTGGATTTACCGGGGAGCTGTTTTTT.